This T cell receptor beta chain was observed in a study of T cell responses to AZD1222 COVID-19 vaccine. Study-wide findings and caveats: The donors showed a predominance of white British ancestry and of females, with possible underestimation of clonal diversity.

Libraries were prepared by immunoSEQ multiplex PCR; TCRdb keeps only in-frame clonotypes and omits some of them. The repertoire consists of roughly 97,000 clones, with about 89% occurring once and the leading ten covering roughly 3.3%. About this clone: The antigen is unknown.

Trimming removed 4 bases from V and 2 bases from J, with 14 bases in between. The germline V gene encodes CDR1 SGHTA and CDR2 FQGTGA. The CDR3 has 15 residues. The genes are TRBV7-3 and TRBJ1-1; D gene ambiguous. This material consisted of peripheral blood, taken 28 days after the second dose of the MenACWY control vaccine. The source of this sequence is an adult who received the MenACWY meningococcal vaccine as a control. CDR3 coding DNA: TGTGCCAGCAGCTACCACCGCAGTTATAACACTGAAGCTTTCTTT. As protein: CASSYHRSYNTEAFF.